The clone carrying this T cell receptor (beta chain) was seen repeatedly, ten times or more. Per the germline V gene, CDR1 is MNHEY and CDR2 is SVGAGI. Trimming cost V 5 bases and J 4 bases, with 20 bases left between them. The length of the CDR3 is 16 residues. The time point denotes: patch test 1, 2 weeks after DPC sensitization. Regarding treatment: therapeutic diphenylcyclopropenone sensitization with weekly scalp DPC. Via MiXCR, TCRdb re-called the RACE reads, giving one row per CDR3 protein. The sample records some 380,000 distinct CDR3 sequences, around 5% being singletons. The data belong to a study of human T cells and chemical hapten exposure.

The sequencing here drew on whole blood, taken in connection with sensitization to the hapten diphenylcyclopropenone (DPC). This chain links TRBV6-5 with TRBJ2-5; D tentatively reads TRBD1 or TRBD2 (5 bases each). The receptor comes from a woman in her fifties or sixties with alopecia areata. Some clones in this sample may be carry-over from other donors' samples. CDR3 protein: CASSPPGPWWVETQYF. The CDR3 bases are TGTGCCAGCAGTCCGCCGGGACCCTGGTGGGTAGAGACCCAGTACTTC.